Following are 16 T cell receptor beta chains from one sample sequenced in a study of blood T cell repertoires in COVID-19. Here immunoSEQ multiplex PCR was the method, and the copy in TCRdb shows in-frame clones only, minus some. The table lists some 120,000 clones, around four fifths of them singletons. Sequenced sample: peripheral blood. Source of these receptors: a man older than 75 with active or convalescent COVID-19.

The rearrangement uses TRBV2 and TRBJ2-1, with D possibly matching TRBD1 (6 bases). The germline gives CDR1 SNHLY, CDR2 FYNNEI. V gave up 5 bases and J gave up 4 bases, with 12 bases separating them. The CDR3 consists of 14 residues. CDR3 amino acids: CASSSRDNYNEQFF. DNA for the CDR3: TGTGCCAGCAGTAGTAGGGACAATTACAATGAGCAGTTCTTC.

The rearrangement joins TRBV6-5 to TRBJ2-2, with a weak D call TRBD1 (6 bases). The length of the CDR3 is 14 residues. Trimming shortened V by 6 bases and J by 6 bases, and 14 bases separated the two germline ends. Germline V gene lookup returns CDR1 MNHEY and CDR2 SVGAGI. Here the CDR3 reads CASSWTALAGELFF. CDR3 nucleotides: TGTGCCAGCAGCTGGACAGCCCTAGCCGGGGAGCTGTTTTTT.

Only one count was recorded for this clone. The genes are TRBV2 and TRBJ2-3; no definite D call. The V and J ends lost 4 bases and 0 bases respectively, with 8 bases between them. The germline gives CDR1 SNHLY, CDR2 FYNNEI. CDR3 length: 14 residues. The CDR3 protein is CASSVMASTDTQYF. For the CDR3, the DNA is TGTGCCAGCAGTGTGATGGCCAGCACAGATACGCAGTATTTT. Together with reference TRBV2 and TRBJ2-3, the CDR3 gives the full variable domain: EPEVTQTPSHQVTQMGQEVILRCVPISNHLYFYWYRQILGQKVEFLVSFYNNEISEKSEIFDDQFSVERPDGSNFTLKIRSTKLEDSAMYFCASSVMASTDTQYFGPGTRLTVL.

The rearrangement uses TRBV2 and TRBJ2-5; possible D gene TRBD2, 6 bases. The germline V gene encodes CDR1 SNHLY and CDR2 FYNNEI. The V end was cut by 0 bases, the J end by 4 bases, with 12 bases between. The CDR3 extends over 15 amino acids. The CDR3 sequence: CASSEATGRGETQYF. The CDR3 region has the DNA TGTGCCAGCAGTGAAGCGACCGGGCGGGGAGAGACCCAGTACTTC.

The rearrangement uses TRBV6-5 and TRBJ2-7; D remains unclear. Trimming removed 6 bases at V and 3 bases at J, with 3 bases between. The CDR3 consists of 10 residues. Germline values: CDR1 MNHEY, CDR2 SVGAGI. The CDR3 DNA sequence: TGTGCCAGCAGGAGCTACGAGCAGTACTTC. Translating it yields CASRSYEQYF.

The genes are TRBV7-2 and TRBJ2-1, with D possibly TRBD2 on 7 matching bases. This CDR3 is 13 amino acids long. V shed 4 bases and J shed 9 bases, with 13 bases lying between them. CDR1 is SGHTA and CDR2 is FQGNSA in the germline V gene. In nucleotides, the CDR3 is TGTGCCAGCAGCTGGGGGGGGCTGGGTGAGCAGTTCTTC. Encoded protein: CASSWGGLGEQFF.

V is TRBV28 and J is TRBJ1-1, with TRBD1 as a possible D gene (6 bases). Trimming pared 2 bases from V and 5 bases from J, leaving 9 bases between. CDR3 length: 13 residues. The germline CDR1 and CDR2 sequences are MDHEN and SYDVKM. The CDR3, as DNA: TGTGCCAGCAGTTTAAGAGGACAGACTGAAGCTTTCTTT. Its translation: CASSLRGQTEAFF.

This chain connects TRBV18 to TRBJ1-5, with 8 bases matching TRBD1. V gave up 8 bases and J gave up 5 bases; unmatched junction bases: 8. This CDR3 has 14 residues. The germline CDR1 and CDR2 sequences are KGHSH and LQKENI. For the CDR3, the DNA is TGTGCCAGCCGCGGACAGGGAAGGGATCAGCCCCAGCATTTT. Translation: CASRGQGRDQPQHF. The complete variable domain, with remaining parts taken from reference TRBV18 and TRBJ1-5, reads NAGVMQNPRHLVRRRGQEARLRCSPMKGHSHVYWYRQLPEEGLKFMVYLQKENIIDESGMPKERFSAEFPKEGPSILRIQQVVRGDSAAYFCASRGQGRDQPQHFGDGTRLSIL.

This chain uses TRBV7-9 with TRBJ2-7, with D possibly TRBD1 on 6 matching bases. CDR1 is SEHNR and CDR2 is FQNEAQ in the germline V gene (reference sequence). This CDR3 is 17 amino acids long. Trimming pared 1 base from V and 3 bases from J, leaving 19 bases between. The CDR3 coding sequence is TGTGCCAGCAGCTTAGGGGGGCTAGTTGGACGAAGCTACGAGCAGTACTTC. This translates into CASSLGGLVGRSYEQYF.

The chain recombines TRBV11-2 with TRBJ1-4; 7 nucleotides align to TRBD1. V was pared by 0 bases and J by 8 bases, with 9 bases of the junction left unmatched. The CDR3 totals 16 residues. CDR1 and CDR2 (germline): SGHAT, FQNNGV. The CDR3 nucleotides read TGTGCCAGCAGCTTAGATGTGGCAGGGGGGCGCGAAAAACTGTTTTTT. Protein product: CASSLDVAGGREKLFF.

The chain couples TRBV3-1 (or the pseudogene TRBV3-2) to TRBJ2-5, with TRBD1 identical over 7 bases. Germline V gene data show CDR1 as LGHDT and CDR2 as YNNKEL (reference sequence). With V trimmed by 4 bases and J by 4 bases, 12 bases remained unmatched. The CDR3 spans 16 residues. Here the CDR3 DNA reads TGTGCCAGCAGCCCTAGGGGGCTGCTGGGTGGAGAGACCCAGTACTTC. Its protein product is CASSPRGLLGGETQYF.

Note on this clone: The junction departs from the called germline gene at one end, perhaps through a read error. The chain links TRBV19 to TRBJ1-5; 7 bases are shared with TRBD1. The CDR3 totals 14 residues. Germline values: CDR1 LNHDA, CDR2 SQIVND (reference sequence). The CDR3 DNA reads as TGTGCCAGTAGTGTAGACGACAGGGTTCAGCCCCAGCATTTT. Translated, it gives CASSVDDRVQPQHF.

CDR3 bases: TGCAGTGCTAGTAAGGCGGGAAGCTCCTACGAGCAGTACTTC. Translating it yields CSASKAGSSYEQYF. The rearrangement links TRBV20-1 to TRBJ2-7, with D possibly matching TRBD2 (6 bases). From germline, CDR1 is DFQATT and CDR2 SNEGSKA (reference sequence). CDR3 length equals 14 residues. V was shortened by 3 bases and J by 0 bases, with 12 bases between the two germline ends.

This clone was recorded once. The chain employs TRBV10-3 and TRBJ1-1; the D is unclear. V lost 8 bases and J 1 base, leaving 8 bases between the germline ends. The germline gives CDR1 ENHRY, CDR2 SYGVKD. This CDR3 is built from 12 residues. CDR3 loop: CAIGGANTEAFF. DNA of the CDR3: TGTGCCATCGGCGGAGCGAACACTGAAGCTTTCTTT.

The J gene is TRBJ1-1, the V gene TRBV7-2; D gene ambiguous. Germline V gene data show CDR1 as SGHTA and CDR2 as FQGNSA. The CDR3 is 14 residues long. Deletions cut 6 bases from V and 5 bases from J, with 16 bases between. CDR3 bases: TGTGCCAGCAGTGCGCAAGGGCGCGGGACTGAAGCTTTCTTT. This gives the protein CASSAQGRGTEAFF.

The CDR3 spells CASSDTTVNTEAFF. The CDR3 coding sequence is TGTGCCAGCAGTGATACGACAGTGAACACTGAAGCTTTCTTT. This sequence joins TRBV28 and TRBJ1-1; D possibly corresponds to TRBD1 (5 bases). The CDR3 has 14 amino acids. Germline V lookup: CDR1 MDHEN, CDR2 SYDVKM. Trimming pared 5 bases from V and 0 bases from J, leaving 10 bases between.